This T cell receptor (beta chain) originates from a study of Graves' ophthalmopathy and Graves' hyperthyroidism. RNA transcripts yielded amplified TCR beta CDR3 regions. The first round was an RT-PCR with HTBI primers, and the second round was a multiplex PCR. MiXCR, run by TCRdb on the multiplex PCR reads, gives a single entry per CDR3 protein. The table has tens of thousands of distinct CDR3 sequences, about 50% seen once. PBMCs came from more than 8 ml of fresh peripheral blood. The germline gives CDR1 LGHNT, CDR2 FRNRAP. The CDR3 spans 13 residues. V lost 1 base and J 5 bases, leaving 8 bases between the germline ends. This clonotype was counted a single time.

This chain uses TRBV12-5 with TRBJ1-1; a possible D gene is TRBD1 (6 bases). The sequence was obtained from an adult man with Graves' ophthalmopathy. The sample consisted of peripheral blood. The CDR3 DNA follows: TGTGCTAGTGGTTTGGAAACAGGGACTGAAGCTTTCTTT. Translated, it gives CASGLETGTEAFF.